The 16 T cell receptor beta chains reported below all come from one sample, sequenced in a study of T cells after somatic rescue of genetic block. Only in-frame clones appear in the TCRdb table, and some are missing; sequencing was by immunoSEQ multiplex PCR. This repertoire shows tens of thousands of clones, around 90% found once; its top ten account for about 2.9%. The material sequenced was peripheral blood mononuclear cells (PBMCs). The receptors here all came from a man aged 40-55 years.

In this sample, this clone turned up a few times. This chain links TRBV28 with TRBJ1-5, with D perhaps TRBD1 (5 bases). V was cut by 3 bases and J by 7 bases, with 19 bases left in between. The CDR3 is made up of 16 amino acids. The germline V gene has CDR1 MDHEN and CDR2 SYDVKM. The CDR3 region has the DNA TGTGCCAGCAGTTTGCGGCTCAGGGCCCCTATACAGCCCCAGCATTTT. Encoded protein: CASSLRLRAPIQPQHF.

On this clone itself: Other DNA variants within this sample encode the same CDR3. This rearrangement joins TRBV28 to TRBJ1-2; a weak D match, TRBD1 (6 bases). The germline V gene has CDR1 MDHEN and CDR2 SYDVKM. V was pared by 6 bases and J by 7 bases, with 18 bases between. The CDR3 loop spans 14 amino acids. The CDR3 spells CASSQLRTRGGYTF. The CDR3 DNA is TGTGCCAGCAGCCAATTACGAACCAGGGGTGGCTACACCTTC.

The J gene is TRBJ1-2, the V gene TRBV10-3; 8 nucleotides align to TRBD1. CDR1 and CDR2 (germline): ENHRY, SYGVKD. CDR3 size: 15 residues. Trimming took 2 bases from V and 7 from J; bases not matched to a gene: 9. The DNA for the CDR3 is TGTGCCATCAGTGAGACGGCACCCGGACAGGGTGGCTACACCTTC. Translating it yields CAISETAPGQGGYTF.

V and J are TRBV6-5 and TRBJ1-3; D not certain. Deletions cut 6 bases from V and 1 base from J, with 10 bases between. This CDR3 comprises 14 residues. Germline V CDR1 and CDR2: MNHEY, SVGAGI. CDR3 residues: CASSLDRSGNTIYF. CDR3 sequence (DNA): TGTGCCAGCAGCTTGGACCGATCTGGAAACACCATATATTTT.

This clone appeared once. For the CDR3, the DNA is TGTGCCAGCAGCACCGGGACAGGGGGCGTTCAGCCCCAGCATTTT. Protein product: CASSTGTGGVQPQHF. V and J are TRBV6-5 and TRBJ1-5, with 12 bases fitting TRBD1. The germline gives CDR1 MNHEY, CDR2 SVGAGI. The CDR3 extends over 15 amino acids. The ends lost 6 bases at V and 6 bases at J; junction bases unmatched: 6.

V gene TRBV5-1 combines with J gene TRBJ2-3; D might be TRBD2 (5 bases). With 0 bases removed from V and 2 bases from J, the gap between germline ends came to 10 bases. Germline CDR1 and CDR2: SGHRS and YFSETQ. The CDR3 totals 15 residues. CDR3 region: CASSLASADTDTQYF. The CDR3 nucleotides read TGCGCCAGCAGCTTGGCCTCAGCGGACACAGATACGCAGTATTTT.

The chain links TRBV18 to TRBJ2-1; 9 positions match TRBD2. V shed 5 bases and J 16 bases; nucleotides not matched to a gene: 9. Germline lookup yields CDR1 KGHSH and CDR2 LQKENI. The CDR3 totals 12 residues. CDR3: CASSVPSGAAFF. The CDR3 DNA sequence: TGTGCCAGCTCAGTCCCTAGCGGGGCCGCTTTCTTC.

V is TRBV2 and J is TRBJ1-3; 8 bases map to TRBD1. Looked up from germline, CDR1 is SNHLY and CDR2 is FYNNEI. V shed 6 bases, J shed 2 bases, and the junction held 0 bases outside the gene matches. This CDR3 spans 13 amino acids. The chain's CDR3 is CASRTGAGNTIYF. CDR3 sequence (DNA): TGTGCCAGCAGGACAGGGGCTGGAAACACCATATATTTT.

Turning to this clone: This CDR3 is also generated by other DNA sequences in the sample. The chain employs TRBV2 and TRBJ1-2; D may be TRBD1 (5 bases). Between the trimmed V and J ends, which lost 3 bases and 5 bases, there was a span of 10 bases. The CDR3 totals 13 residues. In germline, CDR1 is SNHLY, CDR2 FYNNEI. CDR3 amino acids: CASSEGGYYGYTF. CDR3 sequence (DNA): TGTGCCAGCAGTGAGGGGGGGTATTATGGCTACACCTTC.

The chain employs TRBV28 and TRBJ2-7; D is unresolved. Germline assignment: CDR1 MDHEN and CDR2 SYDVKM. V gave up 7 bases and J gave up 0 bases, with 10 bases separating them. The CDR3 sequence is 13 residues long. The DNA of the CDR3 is TGTGCCAGCACCCCAGGCGCCTCCTACGAGCAGTACTTC. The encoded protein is CASTPGASYEQYF.

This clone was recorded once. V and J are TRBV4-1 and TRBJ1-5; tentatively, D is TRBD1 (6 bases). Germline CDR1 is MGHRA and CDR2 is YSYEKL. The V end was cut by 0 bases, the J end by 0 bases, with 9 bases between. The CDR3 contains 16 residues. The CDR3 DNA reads TGCGCCAGCAGCCAAGAGTACAGGGCTAGCAATCAGCCCCAGCATTTT. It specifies CASSQEYRASNQPQHF.

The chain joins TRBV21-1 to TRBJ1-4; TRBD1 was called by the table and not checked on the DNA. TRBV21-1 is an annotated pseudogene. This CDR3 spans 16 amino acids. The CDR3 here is CASSSLQVWGNEKLFF. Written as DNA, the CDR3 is TGTGCCAGCAGCAGCTTACAGGTGTGGGGTAATGAAAAACTGTTTTTT.

The CDR3 here is CASSPGSGAGLHTGELFF. Here the CDR3 DNA reads TGCGCCAGCAGCCCGGGCTCGGGGGCAGGTTTGCACACCGGGGAGCTGTTTTTT. The chain links TRBV5-1 to TRBJ2-2; the D gene could be TRBD1 or TRBD2 (6 bases each). The CDR3 extends over 18 amino acids. The germline V gene encodes CDR1 SGHRS and CDR2 YFSETQ. Trimming cost V 4 bases and J 3 bases, with 22 bases left between them. The full variable domain, its missing parts supplied by reference TRBV5-1 and TRBJ2-2, is KAGVTQTPRYLIKTRGQQVTLSCSPISGHRSVSWYQQTPGQGLQFLFEYFSETQRNKGNFPGRFSGRQFSNSRSEMNVSTLELGDSALYLCASSPGSGAGLHTGELFFGEGSRLTVL.

CDR3 loop: CASSLGFRDLGANVLTF. The CDR3 DNA reads as TGTGCCAGCAGTTTAGGGTTTCGAGACCTGGGGGCCAACGTCCTGACTTTC. The chain links TRBV28 to TRBJ2-6; D is undetermined. CDR3 size: 17 residues. Germline V gene lookup returns CDR1 MDHEN and CDR2 SYDVKM. Trimming took 2 bases from V and 4 from J, leaving 15 bases between them.

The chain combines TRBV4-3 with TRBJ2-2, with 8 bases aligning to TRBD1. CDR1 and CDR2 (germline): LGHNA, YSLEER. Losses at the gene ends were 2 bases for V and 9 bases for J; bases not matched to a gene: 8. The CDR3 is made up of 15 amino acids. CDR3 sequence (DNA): TGCGCCAGCAGCCAACTAGGACAGGGATCGTGGGAGCTGTTTTTT. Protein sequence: CASSQLGQGSWELFF.

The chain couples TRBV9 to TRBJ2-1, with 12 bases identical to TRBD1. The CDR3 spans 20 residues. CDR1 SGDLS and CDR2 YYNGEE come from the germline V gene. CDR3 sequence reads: CAVFPRVGQGALGGDNEQFF. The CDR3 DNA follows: TGTGCAGTCTTTCCCCGGGTGGGACAGGGGGCCTTAGGCGGGGACAATGAGCAGTTCTTC.